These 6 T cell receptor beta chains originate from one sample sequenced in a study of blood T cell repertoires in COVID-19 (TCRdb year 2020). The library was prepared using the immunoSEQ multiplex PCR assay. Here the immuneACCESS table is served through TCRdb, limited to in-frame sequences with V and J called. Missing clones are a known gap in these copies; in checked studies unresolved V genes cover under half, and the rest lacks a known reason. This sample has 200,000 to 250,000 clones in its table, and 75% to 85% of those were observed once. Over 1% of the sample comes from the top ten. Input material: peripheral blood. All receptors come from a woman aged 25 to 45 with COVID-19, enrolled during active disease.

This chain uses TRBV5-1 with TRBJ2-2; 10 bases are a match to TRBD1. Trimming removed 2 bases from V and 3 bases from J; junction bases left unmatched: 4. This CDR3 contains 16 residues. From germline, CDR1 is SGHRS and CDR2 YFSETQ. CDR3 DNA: TGCGCCAGCAGCTTCGGGACAGGGGAGGACACCGGGGAGCTGTTTTTT. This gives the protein CASSFGTGEDTGELFF.

CDR3 DNA sequence: TGTGCCAGCAGTTTAATCTCTAACAATGAGCAGTTCTTC. Residues: CASSLISNNEQFF. This sequence joins TRBV12-3 or TRBV12-4 and TRBJ2-1; no clear D gene. The CDR3 contains 13 residues. Trimming pared 2 bases from V and 5 bases from J, leaving 7 bases between.

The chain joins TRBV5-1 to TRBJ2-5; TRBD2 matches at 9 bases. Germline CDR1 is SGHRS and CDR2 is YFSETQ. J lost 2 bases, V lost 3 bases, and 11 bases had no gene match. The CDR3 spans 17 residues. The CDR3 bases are TGCGCCAGCAGCTCGTACTTTAGCGGGAGTGGACAAGAGACCCAGTACTTC. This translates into CASSSYFSGSGQETQYF.

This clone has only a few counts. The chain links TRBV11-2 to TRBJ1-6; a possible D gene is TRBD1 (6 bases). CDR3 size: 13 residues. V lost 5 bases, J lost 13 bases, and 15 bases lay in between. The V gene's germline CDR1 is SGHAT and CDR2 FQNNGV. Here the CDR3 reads CASSPTGHGPLHF. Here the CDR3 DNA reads TGTGCCAGCAGCCCTACAGGGCACGGTCCCCTCCACTTT.

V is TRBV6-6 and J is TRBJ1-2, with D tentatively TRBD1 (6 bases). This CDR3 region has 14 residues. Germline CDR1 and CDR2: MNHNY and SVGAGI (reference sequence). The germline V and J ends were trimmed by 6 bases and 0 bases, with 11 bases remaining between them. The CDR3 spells CASSIQGANYGYTF. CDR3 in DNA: TGTGCCAGCAGCATACAGGGAGCTAACTATGGCTACACCTTC.

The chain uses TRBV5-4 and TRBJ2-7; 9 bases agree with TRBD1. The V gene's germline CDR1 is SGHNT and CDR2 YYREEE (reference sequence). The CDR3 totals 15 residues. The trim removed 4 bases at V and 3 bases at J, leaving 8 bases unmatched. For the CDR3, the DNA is TGTGCCAGCAGCACCCCGGGACAGGGCGACTACGAGCAGTACTTC. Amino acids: CASSTPGQGDYEQYF.